This TCR beta chain was found in a study of shared T cell receptors in the human thymus. V lost 5 bases, J lost 2 bases, and 15 bases stayed unmatched. The CDR3 spans 16 residues. Germline loops: CDR1 GTSNPN, CDR2 SVGIG (reference sequence). Clones were sequenced by immunoSEQ multiplex PCR, and TCRdb holds only the in-frame ones, with some missing. The data show under 700,000 clones, about four fifths seen once. This same sample was also part of a study on human thymus T cells. That report notes: Gene usage (both V and J) appeared biased in thymic and blood repertoires.

This sequence was found in a boy younger than two with a congenital heart defect. This chain joins TRBV30 and TRBJ2-7; 7 bases match TRBD1. Sample: thymocytes. CDR3 loop: CAWDINRDSPPYEQYF. The CDR3 DNA reads TGTGCCTGGGACATCAACCGGGACAGCCCTCCCTACGAGCAGTACTTC.